This paragraph reports one TCR beta chain. In germline, CDR1 is SNHLY, CDR2 FYNNEI. There are 15 residues in the CDR3. V lost 6 bases to trimming and J lost 4 bases; unmatched junction nucleotides: 6. This record comes from a study of glioma-infiltrating T cells. Amplification of TCR alpha and beta CDR3 regions from RNA used iRepertoire nested multiplex PCR. A single record per CDR3 protein comes from TCRdb applying MiXCR to the multiplex PCR reads. The data show 300,000 to 450,000 distinct CDR3 sequences, with 41% seen just once and about 11% held by the top ten. Sequencing used glioma tissue, nonneoplastic brain tissue, or PBMCs (not recorded which). V usage is TRBV2 and J usage is TRBJ1-5; TRBD1 matches 10 bases. The source of this sequence is a human donor with low-grade glioma or glioblastoma, undergoing nonglioma brain surgery, or in good health (not recorded which). Here the CDR3 DNA reads TGTGCCAGCAGGGGGGACAGGGGAGGAAATCAGCCCCAGCATTTT. Translated, it gives CASRGDRGGNQPQHF.